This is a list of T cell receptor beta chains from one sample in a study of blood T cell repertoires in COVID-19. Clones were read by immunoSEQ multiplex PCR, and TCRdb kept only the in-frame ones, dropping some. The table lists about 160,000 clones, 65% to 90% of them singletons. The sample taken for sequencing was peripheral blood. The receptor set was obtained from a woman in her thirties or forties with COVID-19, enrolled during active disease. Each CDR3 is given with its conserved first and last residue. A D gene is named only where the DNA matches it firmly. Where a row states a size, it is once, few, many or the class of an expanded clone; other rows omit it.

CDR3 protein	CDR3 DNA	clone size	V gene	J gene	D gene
CASDGGQGNYGYTF	TGTGCCAGCGACGGCGGACAGGGAAACTATGGCTACACCTTC	NA	TRBV6-6	TRBJ1-2	TRBD1
CASGLVMGGEGSETQYF	TGTGCTAGTGGTTTGGTTATGGGGGGGGAGGGCTCGGAGACCCAGTACTTC	NA	TRBV12-5	TRBJ2-5	TRBD2
CASVRGGQETQYF	TGTGCCAGTGTGAGGGGGGGACAAGAGACCCAGTACTTC	NA	TRBV2	TRBJ2-5	NA
CASSPDSLNTEAFF	TGTGCCAGCAGCCCTGACAGTTTGAACACTGAAGCTTTCTTT	NA	TRBV28	TRBJ1-1	NA
CASRNIRNLAKNIQYF	TGTGCCAGCAGAAATATCAGAAACCTAGCCAAAAACATTCAGTACTTC	NA	TRBV28	TRBJ2-4	NA
CSASKRLAGRSDSYNEQFF	TGCAGTGCTAGTAAGCGACTAGCGGGCCGAAGTGACTCCTACAATGAGCAGTTCTTC	NA	TRBV20-1	TRBJ2-1	TRBD2
CATSRAEDTQYF	TGTGCCACCAGCAGAGCGGAGGATACGCAGTATTTT	NA	TRBV15	TRBJ2-3	NA
CASRPGAGSYEQYF	TGTGCCAGTAGGCCGGGCGCGGGCTCCTACGAGCAGTACTTC	NA	TRBV19	TRBJ2-7	NA
CASRYRGTDGYTF	TGTGCCAGCAGGTACAGGGGGACTGACGGCTACACCTTC	few	TRBV3-1/TRBV3-2	TRBJ1-2	TRBD1
CASSFGRVSNEQFF	TGTGCCAGCAGCTTCGGTCGGGTTAGCAATGAGCAGTTCTTC	NA	TRBV11-2	TRBJ2-1	NA
CASSPGFTSPTDTQYF	TGTGCCAGCAGTCCCGGTTTTACCTCACCCACAGATACGCAGTATTTT	NA	TRBV7-9	TRBJ2-3	NA
CASTMGSGPAYEQYF	TGTGCCAGTACCATGGGCAGCGGCCCGGCCTACGAGCAGTACTTC	once	TRBV19	TRBJ2-7	NA